These T cell receptor beta chains were read from a single sample in a study of OX40 agonist ivuxolimab in advanced cancers. The table came from immunoSEQ multiplex PCR; TCRdb's copy has only in-frame clones and leaves some out. The sample carries about 70,000 clones, 90% to 95% recorded once. This specimen consisted of CD4+ or CD8+ T cells sorted from blood, obtained in a trial of the OX40 agonist ivuxolimab. These receptors all stem from an adult with an advanced solid tumor such as melanoma, head and neck, liver or kidney cancer. Each CDR3 is given with its conserved first and last residue. Fields, in order: V gene, D gene, J gene, clone size, CDR3 protein, CDR3 DNA. D genes are given only for firm matches. Size is omitted from some rows. Given values are once, few, many or a class for expanded clones.

v_call: TRBV13; d_call: TRBD1; j_call: TRBJ2-7; clone_size: NA; cdr3_aa: CASSFAGQGKDEQYF; cdr3_nt: TGTGCCAGCAGCTTCGCCGGACAGGGGAAGGACGAGCAGTACTTC
v_call: TRBV11-2; d_call: TRBD2; j_call: TRBJ2-7; clone_size: NA; cdr3_aa: CASSLVASGGTYEQYF; cdr3_nt: TGTGCCAGCAGCTTAGTCGCTAGCGGGGGCACCTACGAGCAGTACTTC
v_call: TRBV7-9; d_call: TRBD1; j_call: TRBJ1-6; clone_size: NA; cdr3_aa: CASSLEEGQGRHSPLHF; cdr3_nt: TGTGCCAGCAGCTTAGAAGAAGGACAGGGTAGACATTCACCCCTCCACTTT
v_call: TRBV27; d_call: TRBD2; j_call: TRBJ2-1; clone_size: NA; cdr3_aa: CASSLVAGDLYNEQFF; cdr3_nt: TGTGCCAGCAGTTTAGTAGCGGGGGACTTATACAATGAGCAGTTCTTC
v_call: TRBV6-4; d_call: NA; j_call: TRBJ2-2; clone_size: NA; cdr3_aa: CASSDNSGELFF; cdr3_nt: TGTGCCAGCAGTGACAATTCCGGGGAGCTGTTTTTT
v_call: TRBV5-1; d_call: TRBD1; j_call: TRBJ2-2; clone_size: once; cdr3_aa: CASSSGQGIGGELFF; cdr3_nt: TGCGCCAGCAGCTCTGGACAGGGCATCGGCGGGGAGCTGTTTTTT
v_call: TRBV19; d_call: TRBD1; j_call: TRBJ2-7; clone_size: once; cdr3_aa: CASSILGQVGEQYF; cdr3_nt: TGTGCCAGTAGTATTTTGGGACAGGTTGGCGAGCAGTACTTC
v_call: TRBV6-5; d_call: NA; j_call: TRBJ2-6; clone_size: NA; cdr3_aa: CASSYGSYGANVLTF; cdr3_nt: TGTGCCAGCAGTTACGGGTCGTATGGGGCCAACGTCCTGACTTTC
v_call: TRBV2; d_call: TRBD2; j_call: TRBJ2-7; clone_size: once; cdr3_aa: CASNSPQVAGSSYEQYF; cdr3_nt: TGTGCCAGCAACTCCCCCCAGGTAGCGGGGAGCTCCTACGAGCAGTACTTC
v_call: TRBV2; d_call: TRBD2; j_call: TRBJ2-3; clone_size: NA; cdr3_aa: CASSGLAGTETTDTQYF; cdr3_nt: TGTGCCAGCAGTGGTCTAGCGGGGACCGAAACCACAGATACGCAGTATTTT
v_call: TRBV2; d_call: NA; j_call: TRBJ1-2; clone_size: NA; cdr3_aa: CASKDGRNYGYTF; cdr3_nt: TGTGCCAGCAAAGACGGGCGGAACTATGGCTACACCTTC
v_call: TRBV19; d_call: NA; j_call: TRBJ1-1; clone_size: NA; cdr3_aa: CASSIGGTAEAFF; cdr3_nt: TGTGCCAGTAGTATAGGGGGGACGGCTGAAGCTTTCTTT
v_call: TRBV10-3; d_call: NA; j_call: TRBJ1-1; clone_size: NA; cdr3_aa: CAITPGGLNTEAFF; cdr3_nt: TGTGCCATCACTCCTGGGGGGTTGAACACTGAAGCTTTCTTT
v_call: TRBV2; d_call: NA; j_call: TRBJ1-6; clone_size: NA; cdr3_aa: CASRLGSSYNSPLHF; cdr3_nt: TGTGCCAGCAGACTAGGTAGCTCCTATAATTCACCCCTCCACTTT
v_call: TRBV27; d_call: NA; j_call: TRBJ2-7; clone_size: NA; cdr3_aa: CASSLLAGPFYGQYF; cdr3_nt: TGTGCCAGCAGTTTATTGGCAGGCCCATTTTACGGGCAGTACTTC
v_call: TRBV6-5; d_call: NA; j_call: TRBJ1-2; clone_size: NA; cdr3_aa: CASSYAGGYGYTF; cdr3_nt: TGTGCCAGCAGTTACGCGGGAGGCTATGGCTACACCTTC
v_call: TRBV5-1; d_call: NA; j_call: TRBJ1-2; clone_size: NA; cdr3_aa: CASSLELNYGYTF; cdr3_nt: TGCGCCAGCAGCTTGGAACTTAACTATGGCTACACCTTC
v_call: TRBV11-2; d_call: NA; j_call: TRBJ2-7; clone_size: NA; cdr3_aa: CASSLGWAVSYEQYF; cdr3_nt: TGTGCCAGCAGCTTAGGGTGGGCAGTCTCCTACGAGCAGTACTTC
v_call: TRBV4-3; d_call: TRBD2; j_call: TRBJ2-1; clone_size: NA; cdr3_aa: CASRGAGPYNEQFF; cdr3_nt: TGCGCCAGCAGAGGAGCGGGGCCCTACAATGAGCAGTTCTTC
v_call: TRBV27; d_call: TRBD1; j_call: TRBJ2-7; clone_size: NA; cdr3_aa: CASTNYPQGANLGEQYF; cdr3_nt: TGTGCCAGCACCAATTATCCGCAGGGGGCAAATTTAGGCGAGCAGTACTTC
v_call: TRBV19; d_call: NA; j_call: TRBJ1-6; clone_size: NA; cdr3_aa: CASSAADLTSPLHF; cdr3_nt: TGTGCCAGTAGTGCAGCGGACCTTACCTCACCCCTCCACTTT
v_call: TRBV29-1; d_call: NA; j_call: TRBJ2-7; clone_size: NA; cdr3_aa: CSPGSEQYF; cdr3_nt: TGCAGCCCCGGGTCCGAGCAGTACTTC
v_call: TRBV11-2; d_call: NA; j_call: TRBJ2-7; clone_size: NA; cdr3_aa: CASSLNSGAGRTYEQYF; cdr3_nt: TGTGCCAGCAGCTTAAACTCCGGGGCAGGGAGGACCTACGAGCAGTACTTC
v_call: TRBV10-3; d_call: TRBD1; j_call: TRBJ2-7; clone_size: NA; cdr3_aa: CAISTDRGSGYEQYF; cdr3_nt: TGTGCCATCAGCACGGACAGGGGGTCGGGCTACGAGCAGTACTTC
v_call: TRBV4-1; d_call: TRBD1; j_call: TRBJ1-2; clone_size: medium-sized; cdr3_aa: CASSHLQGANYGYTF; cdr3_nt: TGCGCCAGCAGCCATCTTCAGGGGGCCAACTATGGCTACACCTTC
v_call: TRBV29-1; d_call: TRBD2; j_call: TRBJ2-7; clone_size: NA; cdr3_aa: CSVAGGVTYEQYF; cdr3_nt: TGCAGCGTCGCCGGGGGGGTTACCTACGAGCAGTACTTC
v_call: TRBV19; d_call: NA; j_call: TRBJ1-1; clone_size: NA; cdr3_aa: CASSIASGGETEAFF; cdr3_nt: TGTGCCAGTAGTATAGCGTCAGGCGGGGAGACTGAAGCTTTCTTT
v_call: TRBV6-5; d_call: NA; j_call: TRBJ1-5; clone_size: NA; cdr3_aa: CASSPGTLGSQPQHF; cdr3_nt: TGTGCCAGCAGCCCCGGGACCCTAGGCAGCCAGCCCCAGCATTTT
v_call: TRBV7-9; d_call: TRBD1; j_call: TRBJ2-4; clone_size: once; cdr3_aa: CASSSRDRVGVENIQYF; cdr3_nt: TGTGCCAGCAGCTCAAGGGACAGGGTGGGGGTCGAAAACATTCAGTACTTC
v_call: TRBV19; d_call: NA; j_call: TRBJ2-7; clone_size: few; cdr3_aa: CASSMRRETYEQYF; cdr3_nt: TGTGCCAGTAGTATGAGGAGAGAGACCTACGAGCAGTACTTC
v_call: TRBV27; d_call: NA; j_call: TRBJ1-2; clone_size: NA; cdr3_aa: CASSSYNDFIHGYTF; cdr3_nt: TGTGCCAGCAGCTCTTACAACGACTTCATCCATGGCTACACCTTC
v_call: TRBV13; d_call: TRBD1; j_call: TRBJ2-7; clone_size: NA; cdr3_aa: CASSSLGQGAHEQYF; cdr3_nt: TGTGCCAGCAGCTCCCTGGGACAGGGGGCTCACGAGCAGTACTTC
v_call: TRBV10-3; d_call: TRBD2; j_call: TRBJ2-3; clone_size: NA; cdr3_aa: CAISESTSGDFTDTQYF; cdr3_nt: TGTGCCATCAGTGAGTCGACTAGCGGGGACTTCACAGATACGCAGTATTTT
v_call: TRBV4-3; d_call: NA; j_call: TRBJ1-2; clone_size: NA; cdr3_aa: CASSQETLPGTYGYTF; cdr3_nt: TGCGCCAGCAGCCAAGAGACTCTGCCGGGGACCTATGGCTACACCTTC
v_call: TRBV9; d_call: TRBD1; j_call: TRBJ2-7; clone_size: NA; cdr3_aa: CASSAIGTAGLIEQYF; cdr3_nt: TGTGCCAGCAGCGCAATCGGGACAGCCGGTCTTATCGAGCAGTACTTC
v_call: TRBV7-2; d_call: TRBD2; j_call: TRBJ2-1; clone_size: NA; cdr3_aa: CASSPGTSQAEQFF; cdr3_nt: TGTGCCAGCAGCCCGGGGACTAGCCAGGCTGAGCAGTTCTTC
v_call: TRBV27; d_call: NA; j_call: TRBJ2-2; clone_size: NA; cdr3_aa: CASSTTGELFF; cdr3_nt: TGTGCCAGCAGCACCACCGGGGAGCTGTTTTTT
v_call: TRBV18; d_call: NA; j_call: TRBJ1-3; clone_size: NA; cdr3_aa: CASSPYAGYGNTIYF; cdr3_nt: TGTGCCAGCTCACCATACGCAGGGTACGGAAACACCATATATTTT
v_call: TRBV4-2; d_call: NA; j_call: TRBJ1-1; clone_size: NA; cdr3_aa: CASSQDRQVNTEAFF; cdr3_nt: TGTGCCAGCAGCCAAGATCGACAAGTTAACACTGAAGCTTTCTTT
v_call: TRBV29-1; d_call: TRBD1; j_call: TRBJ2-7; clone_size: NA; cdr3_aa: CSATGPSHEQYF; cdr3_nt: TGCAGCGCGACAGGGCCTAGCCACGAGCAGTACTTC
v_call: TRBV11-1; d_call: NA; j_call: TRBJ1-2; clone_size: NA; cdr3_aa: CASRQVGGYGYTF; cdr3_nt: TGTGCCAGCAGACAAGTCGGCGGGTATGGCTACACCTTC
v_call: TRBV2; d_call: NA; j_call: TRBJ2-1; clone_size: NA; cdr3_aa: CASSRPGQEHEQFF; cdr3_nt: TGTGCCAGCAGCCGACCGGGGCAGGAGCATGAGCAGTTCTTC
v_call: TRBV2; d_call: NA; j_call: TRBJ2-5; clone_size: NA; cdr3_aa: CASSGGGTAIQETQYF; cdr3_nt: TGTGCCAGCAGTGGGGGCGGGACAGCGATCCAAGAGACCCAGTACTTC
v_call: TRBV6-1; d_call: NA; j_call: TRBJ1-6; clone_size: NA; cdr3_aa: CASSEFIPGAQSPLHF; cdr3_nt: TGTGCCAGCAGTGAATTTATACCGGGGGCGCAGTCACCCCTCCACTTT
v_call: TRBV7-9; d_call: NA; j_call: TRBJ2-7; clone_size: NA; cdr3_aa: CASSPGYEQYF; cdr3_nt: TGTGCCAGCAGCCCCGGCTACGAGCAGTACTTC
v_call: TRBV9; d_call: NA; j_call: TRBJ1-5; clone_size: few; cdr3_aa: CASSVTPGLNQPQHF; cdr3_nt: TGTGCCAGCAGCGTAACTCCAGGCCTTAATCAGCCCCAGCATTTT
v_call: TRBV7-9; d_call: NA; j_call: TRBJ2-1; clone_size: once; cdr3_aa: CASSRQRGQFF; cdr3_nt: TGTGCCAGCAGCCGTCAAAGGGGGCAGTTCTTC
v_call: TRBV4-1; d_call: TRBD1; j_call: TRBJ2-7; clone_size: NA; cdr3_aa: CASSHGTPGQNYEQYF; cdr3_nt: TGCGCCAGCAGCCATGGCACTCCGGGACAGAACTACGAGCAGTACTTC
v_call: TRBV7-9; d_call: TRBD1; j_call: TRBJ1-1; clone_size: NA; cdr3_aa: CASSLVRGRDTEAFF; cdr3_nt: TGTGCCAGCAGCTTAGTTAGGGGGCGCGACACTGAAGCTTTCTTT
v_call: TRBV7-3; d_call: NA; j_call: TRBJ2-1; clone_size: NA; cdr3_aa: CASSPTGSYNEQFF; cdr3_nt: TGTGCCAGCAGCCCGACGGGGTCCTACAATGAGCAGTTCTTC
v_call: TRBV6-4; d_call: NA; j_call: TRBJ2-1; clone_size: NA; cdr3_aa: CASARRPSYNEQFF; cdr3_nt: TGTGCCAGCGCAAGACGGCCATCCTACAATGAGCAGTTCTTC
v_call: TRBV7-9; d_call: TRBD2; j_call: TRBJ2-7; clone_size: NA; cdr3_aa: CASSSRDYENWGQYF; cdr3_nt: TGTGCCAGCAGCTCCCGGGACTACGAAAATTGGGGGCAGTACTTC